A selection of T cell receptor beta chains follows, all from one sample in a study of blood T cell repertoires in COVID-19. This table comes from immunoSEQ multiplex PCR, and its TCRdb copy is limited to in-frame clones, with some not included. The sample holds about 170,000 clones, approximately 80% seen once. What was sequenced was peripheral blood. The origin of the receptors is a woman in her seventies with COVID-19, enrolled during active disease. Each CDR3 is given with its conserved first and last residue.

V gene: TRBV5-8
CDR3 protein: CASSSPSSSYNEQFF

V gene: TRBV4-2
CDR3 protein: CASSRDRNTGELFF

V gene: TRBV5-1
CDR3 protein: CASSLLSPGSGANVLTF

V gene: TRBV29-1
CDR3 protein: CSAIPPGAANTGELFF

V gene: TRBV4-1
CDR3 protein: CASSSTISGGLSTDTQYF

V gene: TRBV2
CDR3 protein: CASSLQGLSNQPQHF

V gene: TRBV18
CDR3 protein: CASSLTGGDEKLFF

V gene: TRBV18
CDR3 protein: CASSRTEDSPLHF

V gene: TRBV10-1
CDR3 protein: CASSRGQRGETQYF

V gene: TRBV10-3
CDR3 protein: CAISVQGDYNEQFF

V gene: TRBV5-4
CDR3 protein: CASSLQGGLSGNTIYF

V gene: TRBV7-9
CDR3 protein: CASSFASYEQYF

V gene: TRBV24-1
CDR3 protein: CATSDPQGFNPRQYF

V gene: TRBV11-2
CDR3 protein: CASSLEQITLHF

V gene: TRBV5-1
CDR3 protein: CASSLDDSGGAEQFF

V gene: TRBV3-1/TRBV3-2
CDR3 protein: CASSQVGQPQHF

V gene: TRBV28
CDR3 protein: CASASSGTSTDTQYF

V gene: TRBV28
CDR3 protein: CASKRGGAADTQYF

V gene: TRBV6-2/TRBV6-3
CDR3 protein: CASSYGGREQFF

V gene: TRBV11-2
CDR3 protein: CASSYRGAEAFF

V gene: TRBV30
CDR3 protein: CAWSAGHWNEKLFF

V gene: TRBV11-3
CDR3 protein: CASSLERWVRQPQHF

V gene: TRBV4-2
CDR3 protein: CASSQTTDTQYF

V gene: TRBV19
CDR3 protein: CASSIGRIETQYF

V gene: TRBV4-2
CDR3 protein: CASSQVWDRVRDGYTF

V gene: TRBV5-4
CDR3 protein: CASSTYRGTEAFF

V gene: TRBV3-1/TRBV3-2
CDR3 protein: CASSQGRRVQGSFF

V gene: TRBV20-1
CDR3 protein: CSAENRKTFF